The 10 T cell receptor beta chains in this list originate from one sample, sequenced in a study of cytomegalovirus exposure and HLA in healthy donors. The PCR was carried out with 60 Vbeta primers and 13 Jbeta primers. TCRdb's copy holds only in-frame clones and misses some; the assay was immunoSEQ multiplex PCR. This sample has approximately 190,000 clones, with roughly 13% found just once. The source material was PBMCs. The receptor set was obtained from a man over 45 in good health and CMV-seropositive.

This clone appeared a few times. The chain combines TRBV7-9 with TRBJ1-2, with unresolved D. This CDR3 has 14 residues. The ends were cut back, 2 bases at V and 2 bases at J, with 9 bases in the middle. Germline values: CDR1 SEHNR, CDR2 FQNEAQ (reference sequence). The CDR3 DNA reads TGTGCCAGCAGCTTATCTTTATTGAACTATGGCTACACCTTC. Protein: CASSLSLLNYGYTF.

V usage is TRBV5-1 and J usage is TRBJ1-4, with 7 bases aligning to TRBD1. The ends lost 5 bases at V and 0 bases at J; junction bases unmatched: 13. CDR1 SGHRS and CDR2 YFSETQ come from the germline V gene. The CDR3 is made up of 18 amino acids. In DNA form, the CDR3 reads TGCGCCAGCAGACCTCGGGGGACAGCCTCCACAACTAATGAAAAACTGTTTTTT. Translation gives CASRPRGTASTTNEKLFF.

This clone was seen a handful of times. The chain links TRBV7-9 to TRBJ2-5; 11 bases map to TRBD2. Per germline, CDR1 SEHNR and CDR2 FQNEAQ (reference sequence). V lost 5 bases and J lost 5; bases outside the gene matches: 10. The CDR3 is 16 amino acids. CDR3 bases: TGTGCCAGCAGCCCTTGGGCTAGCGGGGGGAAGGAGACCCAGTACTTC. Its translation is CASSPWASGGKETQYF.

This clone was seen only a few times. The rearrangement links TRBV29-1 to TRBJ2-7, with 12 bases aligning to TRBD1. J lost 7 bases, V lost 8 bases, and 12 bases had no gene match. Germline-derived CDR1 and CDR2 are SQVTM and ANQGSEA. The CDR3 has 14 amino acids. The CDR3 nucleotides read TGCAGCACTGCCGGGACAGGGGGCTGGGGAGAGCAGTACTTC. Residues: CSTAGTGGWGEQYF.

This chain uses TRBV6-5 with TRBJ1-3; 7 bases line up with TRBD1. CDR1 MNHEY and CDR2 SVGAGI come from the germline V gene. CDR3 length equals 14 residues. The V and J ends lost 4 bases and 2 bases, in that order; junction bases with no gene match: 2. Written as DNA, the CDR3 is TGTGCCAGCAGTTTCCAGGGGGCTGGAAACACCATATATTTT. This gives the protein CASSFQGAGNTIYF.

The gene calls are TRBV5-4 and TRBJ2-5; 10 bases align to TRBD1. Germline-derived CDR1 and CDR2 are SGHNT and YYREEE (reference sequence). The CDR3 sequence is 16 residues long. V lost 5 bases, J lost 0 bases, and 7 bases stayed unmatched. The DNA for the CDR3 is TGTGCCAGCAGTTCGAGGACAGGGGGATACCAAGAGACCCAGTACTTC. This encodes CASSSRTGGYQETQYF.

The chain couples TRBV7-8 to TRBJ1-4; D ambiguous. Between the trimmed V and J ends, which lost 5 bases and 2 bases, there was a span of 12 bases. This CDR3 region has 15 residues. In germline, CDR1 is SGHVS, CDR2 FQNEAQ. The CDR3 DNA sequence: TGTGCCAGCAGCCCCCGCGGAGTTACTAATGAAAAACTGTTTTTT. Protein product: CASSPRGVTNEKLFF.

The chain combines TRBV15 with TRBJ2-1, with TRBD1 matching 7 bases. The junction had 8 bases not matched to a gene; V was cut back by 5 bases and J by 4 bases. The CDR3 loop spans 15 amino acids. Germline CDR1 and CDR2: LNHNV and YYDKDF (reference sequence). The CDR3 sequence is CATSGSGTEYNEQFF. The CDR3 bases are TGTGCCACCAGCGGCTCCGGGACAGAATACAATGAGCAGTTCTTC. The full variable domain, rest sourced from reference TRBV15 and TRBJ2-1, is DAMVIQNPRYQVTQFGKPVTLSCSQTLNHNVMYWYQQKSSQAPKLLFHYYDKDFNNEADTPDNFQSRRPNTSFCFLDIRSPGLGDTAMYLCATSGSGTEYNEQFFGPGTRLTVL.

V usage is TRBV29-1 and J usage is TRBJ2-1; 13 nucleotides line up with TRBD2. Germline lookup yields CDR1 SQVTM and CDR2 ANQGSEA. V trimming: 7 bases; J trimming: 6 bases; junction bases outside the gene matches: 6. The CDR3 has 14 residues. The CDR3: CSEMTSGGPNEQFF. The CDR3 DNA reads as TGCAGCGAGATGACTAGCGGGGGGCCCAATGAGCAGTTCTTC.

The J gene is TRBJ2-1, the V gene TRBV29-1; 14 nucleotides align to TRBD2. Germline loops: CDR1 SQVTM, CDR2 ANQGSEA. Losses at the gene ends were 7 bases for V and 8 bases for J; bases not matched to a gene: 4. The length of the CDR3 is 13 residues. CDR3 in DNA: TGCAGCGCGACTAGCGGGGGGGCATATGAGCAGTTCTTC. The encoded protein is CSATSGGAYEQFF.